One T cell receptor beta chain is described in this entry. Its target is unknown. The data were obtained in a study of T cells in Graves' hyperthyroidism and ophthalmopathy. Amplified TCR beta CDR3 regions came from RNA transcripts. First-round RT-PCR of the TCR CDR3 relied on the HTBI primer set. A single record per CDR3 protein comes from TCRdb applying MiXCR to the multiplex PCR reads. Seen here are approximately 590,000 distinct CDR3 sequences, around 45% observed once, and the top ten hold 6.5% to 9%. Study findings and constraints: Median prediction lead before ophthalmopathy onset was 5.5 to 7 months with the model. Most thyroid clonotypes with frequency above 0.001 were detected in blood.

Subjects aged 18 to 65 presented with newly diagnosed hyperthyroidism of less than 2 months' duration. Diagnosis rested on symptoms, serum thyroxine and TRAb, thyroid ultrasound, and orbital computed tomography. This CDR3 has 15 amino acids. The V gene lost 5 bases and the J gene lost 7 bases, with 15 bases spanning the gap. The germline gives CDR1 MNHEY, CDR2 SVGAGI. Sequenced material: peripheral blood or thyroid tissue (not recorded which). This clonotype originated in a young woman with Graves' hyperthyroidism. This chain connects TRBV6-5 to TRBJ1-6; D ambiguous. The CDR3 here is CASSQTRVGNSPLHF. As DNA, the CDR3 is TGTGCCAGCAGTCAGACAAGGGTAGGAAATTCACCCCTCCACTTT.